These 9 T cell receptor beta chains originate from one sample sequenced in a study of blood T cell repertoires in COVID-19. Clones were read by immunoSEQ multiplex PCR, and TCRdb kept only the in-frame ones, dropping some. The table shows 300,000 or so clones, with 85% occurring only once. The sequenced sample was peripheral blood. Source of these receptors: a woman aged 45-65 years with active or convalescent COVID-19.

For this clone: This CDR3 is also generated by other DNA sequences in the sample. The chain links TRBV30 to TRBJ2-7; maybe TRBD2 (5 bases). Trimming stripped 3 bases from V and 3 bases from J, with 9 bases between. The germline V gene has CDR1 GTSNPN and CDR2 SVGIG (reference sequence). CDR3 length: 12 amino acids. Here the CDR3 DNA reads TGTGCCTGGAGCTGGACTGGCTACGAGCAGTACTTC. Amino acid sequence: CAWSWTGYEQYF.

In DNA form, the CDR3 reads TGTGCCAGCAGCTTAGAACAGAACGCTCAGCCCCAGCATTTT. Amino acid sequence: CASSLEQNAQPQHF. The chain carries TRBV7-6 and TRBJ1-5; D call uncertain. This CDR3 is 14 amino acids long. CDR1 and CDR2 from the germline V gene are SGHVS and FNYEAQ. V was pared by 1 base and J by 6 bases, with 10 bases between.

The V gene is TRBV13, the J gene TRBJ2-1; 8 nucleotides line up with TRBD2. The CDR3 loop spans 17 amino acids. Germline loops: CDR1 PRHDT, CDR2 FYEKMQ (reference sequence). V was clipped by 1 base and J by 10 bases; unmatched bases: 15. The CDR3: CASSLASGTREGAEQFF. CDR3 in DNA: TGTGCCAGCAGCTTAGCCTCCGGGACTAGAGAGGGAGCGGAGCAGTTCTTC.

The chain joins TRBV4-2 to TRBJ2-2; 7 nucleotides align to TRBD2. Trimming cost V 2 bases and J 1 base; bases outside gene matches: 4. The CDR3 totals 16 residues. Germline assignment: CDR1 LGHNA and CDR2 YNFKEQ. The CDR3 DNA sequence: TGTGCCAGCAGCCAACCTGGACTAGGGAACACCGGGGAGCTGTTTTTT. It yields the protein CASSQPGLGNTGELFF.

This rearrangement joins TRBV11-2 to TRBJ2-3; D may be TRBD1 (6 bases). Between the trimmed V and J ends, which lost 3 bases and 0 bases, there was a span of 16 bases. This CDR3 has 17 amino acids. Germline CDR1 is SGHAT and CDR2 is FQNNGV. The CDR3 DNA sequence: TGTGCCAGCAGCTTGCCGGGACACCCGTCTAGCACAGATACGCAGTATTTT. It specifies CASSLPGHPSSTDTQYF. Drawing the rest from reference TRBV11-2 and TRBJ2-3, the complete variable domain is EAGVAQSPRYKIIEKRQSVAFWCNPISGHATLYWYQQILGQGPKLLIQFQNNGVVDDSQLPKDRFSAERLKGVDSTLKIQPAKLEDSAVYLCASSLPGHPSSTDTQYFGPGTRLTVL.

V and J are TRBV27 and TRBJ2-7; 7 positions agree with TRBD1. V shed 4 bases, J shed 5 bases, and the junction held 23 bases outside the gene matches. Germline CDR1 MNHEY, CDR2 SMNVEV (reference sequence). The CDR3 is 19 amino acids. CDR3 in amino acids: CASSSWTGVTPGRVNEQYF. CDR3 sequence (DNA): TGTGCCAGCAGTTCCTGGACAGGTGTAACTCCGGGGAGAGTGAACGAGCAGTACTTC.

The rearrangement links TRBV27 to TRBJ2-5; TRBD2 matches 7 bases. The trim removed 0 bases at V and 2 bases at J, leaving 3 bases unmatched. Germline CDR1 MNHEY, CDR2 SMNVEV (reference sequence). The length of the CDR3 is 15 residues. The CDR3 region has the DNA TGTGCCAGCAGTTTATCACACGGGAGGCAAGAGACCCAGTACTTC. This encodes CASSLSHGRQETQYF.

The rearrangement links TRBV2 to TRBJ1-1; tentatively, D is TRBD1 (6 bases). V was clipped by 4 bases and J by 4 bases, with 13 bases between them. The CDR3 totals 14 residues. Germline V gene data show CDR1 as SNHLY and CDR2 as FYNNEI. The CDR3 reads CASSGRTAFTEAFF. The CDR3 nucleotides read TGTGCCAGCAGTGGCCGGACAGCCTTCACTGAAGCTTTCTTT.

This chain joins TRBV30 and TRBJ1-3; tentatively, D is TRBD1 (5 bases). The CDR3 has 14 residues. Per germline, CDR1 GTSNPN and CDR2 SVGIG (reference sequence). The V end was cut by 1 base, the J end by 4 bases, with 11 bases between. The CDR3 reads CAWSAQGGGNTIYF. The CDR3 coding sequence is TGTGCCTGGAGTGCGCAGGGTGGGGGAAACACCATATATTTT.